This is a list of T cell receptor beta chains from one sample in a study of shared clonotypes between healthy human individuals. Sequencing was performed with immunoSEQ multiplex PCR; in TCRdb, only in-frame clones are kept and a portion is missing. This sample has about 2.2 million clones, with about 93% found just once. Sequenced sample: naive CD8+ T cells from PBMCs. The source of these receptors is a man younger than 35 in good health. Some clones in this sample may be carry-over from other donors' samples. The CDR3 runs from the conserved cysteine through the conserved F or W. Fields, in order: CDR3 protein, V gene.

CDR3aa: CASSDHRGSYEQYF
v_gene: TRBV25-1

CDR3aa: CASSPTRSGRTNTEAFF
v_gene: TRBV5-4

CDR3aa: CASSPALSGANVLTF
v_gene: TRBV27

CDR3aa: CASSQPGTGRGTQYF
v_gene: TRBV4-1

CDR3aa: CASSLALAGRSDEQFF
v_gene: TRBV5-4

CDR3aa: CASSGQGGAARGYTF
v_gene: TRBV2

CDR3aa: CASSHTQEFLYEQYF
v_gene: TRBV6-5

CDR3aa: CASSLAGALGYTF
v_gene: TRBV7-8

CDR3aa: CASSLGTGRTYEQYF
v_gene: TRBV27

CDR3aa: CASSAQERNTGELFF
v_gene: TRBV9

CDR3aa: CASSEGRESTDTQYF
v_gene: TRBV10-1

CDR3aa: CASSLGWRGQTAFVTYEQYF
v_gene: TRBV28

CDR3aa: CASSIGQGQTEAFF
v_gene: TRBV5-1

CDR3aa: CASSSRLAGGRYNEQFF
v_gene: TRBV7-8

CDR3aa: CAISEKAYRETYSGNTIYF
v_gene: TRBV10-3

CDR3aa: CASSFDRGPDTQYF
v_gene: TRBV28

CDR3aa: CASSYASGLFYEQYF
v_gene: TRBV6-5

CDR3aa: CSVERRGDSYNEQFF
v_gene: TRBV29-1

CDR3aa: CASSYGDSNEQFF
v_gene: TRBV19

CDR3aa: CASSRTEGTGLAGESTDTQYF
v_gene: TRBV13

CDR3aa: CASSLAGGNGYTF
v_gene: TRBV7-9

CDR3aa: CASSQGQGNSYNEQFF
v_gene: TRBV4-2

CDR3aa: CASNLAGVNTEAFF
v_gene: TRBV9

CDR3aa: CASSLVLTTAYGYTF
v_gene: TRBV7-9

CDR3aa: CASSYRGAGNTEAFF
v_gene: TRBV6-7

CDR3aa: CASSFGGKGTLHF
v_gene: TRBV28

CDR3aa: CASSYIVGGGDQPQHF
v_gene: TRBV19

CDR3aa: CASSSGARETQYF
v_gene: TRBV19

CDR3aa: CASSLVWVGEGHTEAFF
v_gene: TRBV7-9

CDR3aa: CASSEDLEETQYF
v_gene: TRBV6-1

CDR3aa: CAWRRARLSSNTGELFF
v_gene: TRBV30

CDR3aa: CASSPDGHSNQPQHF
v_gene: TRBV18

CDR3aa: CASSRARPDWIPPGETQYF
v_gene: TRBV11-2

CDR3aa: CASSYSIGPSPFEQFF
v_gene: TRBV6-5

CDR3aa: CASSLGLAGGPDTQYF
v_gene: TRBV11-1

CDR3aa: CASSYGDRETGGYTF
v_gene: TRBV6-6

CDR3aa: CASSQDIEAYEQYF
v_gene: TRBV4-1

CDR3aa: CASSHPRDRRSHF
v_gene: TRBV5-8

CDR3aa: CASSSGTSGTQQQYF
v_gene: TRBV27

CDR3aa: CASSLARYTITEAFF
v_gene: TRBV7-2

CDR3aa: CASSIPDPYEQYF
v_gene: TRBV19

CDR3aa: CASSQTPLEEIF
v_gene: TRBV28

CDR3aa: CASSTWTSGIYEQYF
v_gene: TRBV5-6

CDR3aa: CATSRDEMNTEAFF
v_gene: TRBV15

CDR3aa: CSVVGDRGTGVNVLTF
v_gene: TRBV29-1

CDR3aa: CATSSGKETQYF
v_gene: TRBV15